A selection of T cell receptor beta chains follows, all from one sample in a study of cytomegalovirus exposure and HLA in healthy donors. Method: immunoSEQ multiplex PCR; TCRdb's copy keeps in-frame clones and lacks some. The data contain roughly 160,000 clones, 80% of them singletons. The source material was PBMCs. The receptor source for this set is a man aged 25-45 years in good health and CMV-seronegative. CDR3s include the opening cysteine and the closing phenylalanine or tryptophan. The D gene is left open where the match is weak.

j_call,d_call,v_call,cdr3_aa,cdr3_nt
TRBJ2-3,TRBD1,TRBV10-3,CAISGGGGTDTQYF,TGTGCCATCAGTGGAGGGGGCGGCACAGATACGCAGTATTTT
TRBJ2-7,NA,TRBV7-9,CSSSPTTDSYEQYF,TGTTCCAGCAGCCCTACGACAGATAGTTACGAGCAGTACTTC
TRBJ2-2,TRBD2,TRBV5-1,CASSPPGTSGAGELFF,TGCGCCAGCAGCCCGCCCGGGACTAGCGGGGCCGGGGAGCTGTTTTTT
TRBJ1-5,NA,TRBV5-4,CASSLSTGQPQHF,TGTGCCAGCAGCTTGTCCACGGGACAGCCCCAGCATTTT
TRBJ2-2,NA,TRBV28,CASSLMLAGFGNGELFF,TGTGCCAGCAGTTTAATGCTGGCAGGGTTTGGAAACGGGGAGCTGTTTTTT
TRBJ1-2,TRBD1,TRBV11-2,CASSLRQGADYGYTF,TGTGCCAGCAGCTTAAGACAGGGGGCTGACTATGGCTACACCTTC
TRBJ1-1,NA,TRBV19,CASSRGPSNTEAFF,TGTGCCAGTAGTAGAGGGCCAAGCAACACTGAAGCTTTCTTT
TRBJ2-3,NA,TRBV5-5,CASSLGDHAQYF,TGTGCCAGCAGCTTGGGAGATCATGCACAGTATTTT
TRBJ2-3,TRBD2,TRBV19,CASSIGAGGFTDTQYF,TGTGCCAGTAGTATAGGGGCGGGGGGATTCACAGATACGCAGTATTTT
TRBJ2-7,TRBD1,TRBV18,CASSPLPSTGNEQYF,TGTGCCAGCTCACCCCTCCCCTCGACAGGGAACGAGCAGTACTTC
TRBJ1-1,TRBD1,TRBV27,CASSVDRGTEAFF,TGTGCTAGCAGTGTTGACAGGGGCACTGAAGCTTTCTTT
TRBJ1-1,TRBD1,TRBV5-1,CASSLIPGTGLMNTEAFF,TGCGCCAGCAGCTTGATTCCCGGGACAGGACTAATGAACACTGAAGCTTTCTTT
TRBJ2-7,NA,TRBV12-5,CASGLSGSYEQYF,TGTGCTAGTGGTTTGTCCGGCTCCTACGAGCAGTACTTC
TRBJ2-5,TRBD2,TRBV7-6,CASSHPPTSGRYQETQYF,TGTGCCAGCAGCCATCCCCCCACTAGCGGGAGGTACCAAGAGACCCAGTACTTC
TRBJ1-6,NA,TRBV27,CASSTLTGRPLHF,TGTGCCAGCAGTACTCTAACAGGGCGGCCCCTCCACTTT